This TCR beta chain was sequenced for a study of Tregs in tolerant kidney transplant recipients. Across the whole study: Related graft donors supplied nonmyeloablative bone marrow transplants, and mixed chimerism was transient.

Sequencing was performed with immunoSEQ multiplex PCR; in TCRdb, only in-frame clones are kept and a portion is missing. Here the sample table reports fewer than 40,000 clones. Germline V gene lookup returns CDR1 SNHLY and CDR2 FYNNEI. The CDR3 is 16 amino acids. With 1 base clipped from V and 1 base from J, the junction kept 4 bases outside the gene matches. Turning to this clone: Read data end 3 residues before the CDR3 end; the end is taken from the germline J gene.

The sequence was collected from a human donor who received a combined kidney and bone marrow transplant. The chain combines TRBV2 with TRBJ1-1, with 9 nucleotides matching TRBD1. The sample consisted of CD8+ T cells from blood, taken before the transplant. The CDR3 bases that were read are TGTGCCAGCAGTGAAGTCGGGACAGGGCAGAACACTGAA. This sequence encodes CASSEVGTGQNTE. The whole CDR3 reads CASSEVGTGQNTEAFF. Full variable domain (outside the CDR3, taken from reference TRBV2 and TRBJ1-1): EPEVTQTPSHQVTQMGQEVILRCVPISNHLYFYWYRQILGQKVEFLVSFYNNEISEKSEIFDDQFSVERPDGSNFTLKIRSTKLEDSAMYFCASSEVGTGQNTEAFFGQGTRLTVV.